This entry features one T cell receptor beta chain sequence. This specimen comes from a study of blood T cell repertoires in COVID-19. Study-level background: Samples of COVID-19 (acute and convalescent) were obtained from the United States, Italy and Spain. From T cells, B-cell-depleted T cells, or PBMCs came the material, which was cDNA or gDNA.

As originally analysed: Amplification of reference gene primers provided the estimated nucleated cell counts. TCRdb keeps only in-frame clones here, not all; method: immunoSEQ multiplex PCR. The V and J calls and clone size were taken over from that table, and D and trimming were inferred from the DNA. The sample has roughly 280,000 clones; 75% to 90% are singletons. CDR1 SGHRS and CDR2 YFSETQ come from the germline V gene. CDR3 length: 15 amino acids. The V end lost 2 bases, the J end lost 4 bases, and 10 bases lay between the germline ends. The chain combines TRBV5-1 with TRBJ2-6, with a weak D call TRBD1 (5 bases). This clonotype was sampled from a man younger than 45 with active or convalescent COVID-19. Sequenced sample: peripheral blood. DNA of the CDR3: TGCGCCAGCAGCTTACAGGCACCCGGGGCCAACGTCCTGACTTTC. It encodes CASSLQAPGANVLTF.